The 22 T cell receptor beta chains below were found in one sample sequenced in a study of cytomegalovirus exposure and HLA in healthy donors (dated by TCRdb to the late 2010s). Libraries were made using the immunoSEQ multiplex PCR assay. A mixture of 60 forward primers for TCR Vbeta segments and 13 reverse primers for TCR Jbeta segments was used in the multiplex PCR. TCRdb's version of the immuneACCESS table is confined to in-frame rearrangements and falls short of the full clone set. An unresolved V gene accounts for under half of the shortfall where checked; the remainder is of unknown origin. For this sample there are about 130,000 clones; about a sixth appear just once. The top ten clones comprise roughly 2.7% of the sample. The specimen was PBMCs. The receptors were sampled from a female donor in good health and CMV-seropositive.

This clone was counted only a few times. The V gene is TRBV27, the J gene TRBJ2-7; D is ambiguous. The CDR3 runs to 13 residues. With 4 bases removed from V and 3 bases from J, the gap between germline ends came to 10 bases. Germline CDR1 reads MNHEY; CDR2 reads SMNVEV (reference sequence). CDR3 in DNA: TGTGCCAGCAGTTCAGTAACGGGCTACGAGCAGTACTTC. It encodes CASSSVTGYEQYF.

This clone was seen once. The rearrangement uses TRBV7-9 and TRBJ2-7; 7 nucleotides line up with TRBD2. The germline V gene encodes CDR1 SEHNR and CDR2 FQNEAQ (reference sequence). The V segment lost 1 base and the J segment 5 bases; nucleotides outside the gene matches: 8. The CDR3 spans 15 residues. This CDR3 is CASSLVSSGIDEQYF. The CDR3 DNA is TGTGCCAGCAGCTTAGTGTCCAGCGGGATCGACGAGCAGTACTTC.

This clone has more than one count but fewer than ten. CDR3 nucleotide sequence: TGTGCCATCAGTGAGTCACACAGCCGATCACCCCTCCACTTT. This codes for CAISESHSRSPLHF. This rearrangement joins TRBV10-3 to TRBJ1-6; D unclear. Deletions cut 0 bases from V and 10 bases from J, with 10 bases between. The length of the CDR3 is 14 residues. The germline V gene encodes CDR1 ENHRY and CDR2 SYGVKD.

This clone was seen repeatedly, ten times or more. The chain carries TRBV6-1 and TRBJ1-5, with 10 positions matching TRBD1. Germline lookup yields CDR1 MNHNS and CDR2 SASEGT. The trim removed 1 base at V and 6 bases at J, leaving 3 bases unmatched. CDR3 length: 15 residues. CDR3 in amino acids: CASSEEGQGSQPQHF. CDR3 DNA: TGTGCCAGCAGTGAAGAGGGACAGGGGTCTCAGCCCCAGCATTTT.

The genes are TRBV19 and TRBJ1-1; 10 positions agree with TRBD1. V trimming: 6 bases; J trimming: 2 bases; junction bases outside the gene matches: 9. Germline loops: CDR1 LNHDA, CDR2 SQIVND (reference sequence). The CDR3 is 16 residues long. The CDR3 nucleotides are TGTGCCAGTAGGGACCCGGGACAGGGGACCAACACTGAAGCTTTCTTT. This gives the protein CASRDPGQGTNTEAFF. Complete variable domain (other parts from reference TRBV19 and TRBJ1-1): DGGITQSPKYLFRKEGQNVTLSCEQNLNHDAMYWYRQDPGQGLRLIYYSQIVNDFQKGDIAEGYSVSREKKESFPLTVTSAQKNPTAFYLCASRDPGQGTNTEAFFGQGTRLTVV.

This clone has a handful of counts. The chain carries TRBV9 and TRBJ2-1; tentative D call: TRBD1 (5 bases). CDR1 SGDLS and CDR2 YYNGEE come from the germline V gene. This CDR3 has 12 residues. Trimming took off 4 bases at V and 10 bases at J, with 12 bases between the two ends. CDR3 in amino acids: CASSKDNEEQFF. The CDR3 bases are TGTGCCAGCAGCAAGGACAACGAGGAGCAGTTCTTC.

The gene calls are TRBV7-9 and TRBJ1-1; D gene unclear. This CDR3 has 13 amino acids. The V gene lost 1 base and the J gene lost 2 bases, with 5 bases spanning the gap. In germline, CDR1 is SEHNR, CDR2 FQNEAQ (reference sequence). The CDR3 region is CASSLETNTEAFF. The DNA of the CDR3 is TGTGCCAGCAGCTTAGAGACTAACACTGAAGCTTTCTTT.

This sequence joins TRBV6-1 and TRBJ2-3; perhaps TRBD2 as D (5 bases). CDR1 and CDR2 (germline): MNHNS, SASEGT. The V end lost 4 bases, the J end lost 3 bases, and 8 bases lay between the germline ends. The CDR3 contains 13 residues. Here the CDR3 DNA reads TGTGCCAGCAGTGCTTGGAGGACAGATACGCAGTATTTT. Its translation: CASSAWRTDTQYF.

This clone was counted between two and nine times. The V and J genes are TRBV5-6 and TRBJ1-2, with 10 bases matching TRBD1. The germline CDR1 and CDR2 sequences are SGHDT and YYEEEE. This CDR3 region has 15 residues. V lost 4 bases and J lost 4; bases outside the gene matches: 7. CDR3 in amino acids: CASSGRDRGPYGYTF. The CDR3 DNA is TGTGCCAGCAGCGGACGGGACAGGGGCCCCTATGGCTACACCTTC.

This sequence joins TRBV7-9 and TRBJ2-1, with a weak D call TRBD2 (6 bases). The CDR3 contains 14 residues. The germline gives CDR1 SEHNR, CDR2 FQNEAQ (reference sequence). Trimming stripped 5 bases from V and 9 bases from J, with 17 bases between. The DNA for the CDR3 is TGTGCCAGCAGCCCCCGACTAGGGTCCGGTGAGCAGTTCTTC. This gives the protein CASSPRLGSGEQFF.

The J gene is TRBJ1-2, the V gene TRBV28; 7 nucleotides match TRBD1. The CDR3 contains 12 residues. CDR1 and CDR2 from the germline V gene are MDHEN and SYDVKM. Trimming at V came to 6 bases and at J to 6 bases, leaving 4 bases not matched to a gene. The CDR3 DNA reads TGTGCCAGCAGGGGGACAGCCCATGGCTACACCTTC. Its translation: CASRGTAHGYTF.

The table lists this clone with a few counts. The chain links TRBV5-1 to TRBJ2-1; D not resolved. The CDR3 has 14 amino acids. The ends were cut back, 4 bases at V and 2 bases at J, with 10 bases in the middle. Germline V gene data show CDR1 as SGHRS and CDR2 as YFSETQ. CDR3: CASSADFAYNEQFF. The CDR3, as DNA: TGCGCCAGCAGCGCGGATTTTGCCTACAATGAGCAGTTCTTC.

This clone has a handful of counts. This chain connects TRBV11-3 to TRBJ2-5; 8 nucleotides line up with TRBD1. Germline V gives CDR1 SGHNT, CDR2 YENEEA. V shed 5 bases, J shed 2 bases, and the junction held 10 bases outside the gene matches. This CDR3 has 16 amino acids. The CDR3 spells CASSPDFGQGQETQYF. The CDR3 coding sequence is TGTGCCAGCAGCCCGGATTTCGGACAGGGACAAGAGACCCAGTACTTC.

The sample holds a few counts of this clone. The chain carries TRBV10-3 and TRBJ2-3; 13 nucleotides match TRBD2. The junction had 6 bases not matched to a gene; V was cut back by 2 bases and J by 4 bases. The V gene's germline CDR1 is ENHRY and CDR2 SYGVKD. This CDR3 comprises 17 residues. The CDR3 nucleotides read TGTGCCATCAGTGAGATCGGGACTAGCGGGAAATCAGATACGCAGTATTTT. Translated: CAISEIGTSGKSDTQYF.

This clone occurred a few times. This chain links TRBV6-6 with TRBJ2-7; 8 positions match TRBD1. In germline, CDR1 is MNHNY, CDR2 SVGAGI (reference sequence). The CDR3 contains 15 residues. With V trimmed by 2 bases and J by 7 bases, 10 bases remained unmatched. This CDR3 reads CASSYLGQGLGEQYF. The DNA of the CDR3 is TGTGCCAGCAGTTACCTTGGACAGGGACTTGGGGAGCAGTACTTC.

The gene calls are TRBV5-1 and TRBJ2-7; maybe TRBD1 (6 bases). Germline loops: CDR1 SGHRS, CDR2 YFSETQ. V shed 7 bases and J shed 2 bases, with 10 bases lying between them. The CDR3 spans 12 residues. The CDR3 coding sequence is TGCGCCAGCCGCCAGGGGCCCTACGAGCAGTACTTC. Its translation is CASRQGPYEQYF. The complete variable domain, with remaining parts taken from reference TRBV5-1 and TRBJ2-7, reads KAGVTQTPRYLIKTRGQQVTLSCSPISGHRSVSWYQQTPGQGLQFLFEYFSETQRNKGNFPGRFSGRQFSNSRSEMNVSTLELGDSALYLCASRQGPYEQYFGPGTRLTVT.

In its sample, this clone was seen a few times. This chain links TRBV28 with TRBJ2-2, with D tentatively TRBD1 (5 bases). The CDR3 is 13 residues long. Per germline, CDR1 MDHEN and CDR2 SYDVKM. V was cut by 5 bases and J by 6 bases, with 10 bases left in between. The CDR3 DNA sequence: TGTGCCAGCAGTCAGCAGGGTCCCGGGGAGCTGTTTTTT. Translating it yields CASSQQGPGELFF.

CDR3 protein: CASSLMQGAEAFF. The CDR3 DNA follows: TGTGCCAGCAGCTTAATGCAGGGGGCTGAAGCTTTCTTT. The chain has TRBV7-9 and TRBJ1-1; 7 bases are shared with TRBD1. This CDR3 has 13 residues. The germline gives CDR1 SEHNR, CDR2 FQNEAQ (reference sequence). With V trimmed by 2 bases and J by 6 bases, 3 bases remained unmatched.

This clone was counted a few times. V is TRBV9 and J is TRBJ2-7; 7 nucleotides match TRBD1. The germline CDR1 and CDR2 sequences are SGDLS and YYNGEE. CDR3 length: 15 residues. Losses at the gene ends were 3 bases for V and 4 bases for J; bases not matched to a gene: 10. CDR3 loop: CASSEGRDRVYEQYF. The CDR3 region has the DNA TGTGCCAGCAGCGAGGGCCGAGACAGGGTTTACGAGCAGTACTTC.

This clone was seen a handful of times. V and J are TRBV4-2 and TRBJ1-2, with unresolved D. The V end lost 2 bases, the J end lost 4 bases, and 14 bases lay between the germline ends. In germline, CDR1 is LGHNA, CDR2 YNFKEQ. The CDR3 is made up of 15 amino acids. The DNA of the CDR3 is TGTGCCAGCAGCCAACGCTCCGGGGTTGTCTATGGCTACACCTTC. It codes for CASSQRSGVVYGYTF.

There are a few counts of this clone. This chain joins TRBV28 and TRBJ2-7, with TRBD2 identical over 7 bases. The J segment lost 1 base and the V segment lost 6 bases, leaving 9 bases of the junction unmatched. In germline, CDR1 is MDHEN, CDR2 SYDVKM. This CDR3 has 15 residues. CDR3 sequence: CASSRGDRFSYEQYF. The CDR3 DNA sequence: TGTGCCAGCAGCCGGGGGGACCGCTTTTCCTACGAGCAGTACTTC.

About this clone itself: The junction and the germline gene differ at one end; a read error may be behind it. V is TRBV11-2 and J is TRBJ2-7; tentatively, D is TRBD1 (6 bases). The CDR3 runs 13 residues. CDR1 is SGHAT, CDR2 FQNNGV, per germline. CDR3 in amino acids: CASSFTSRDKEDF. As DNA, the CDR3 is TGTGCCAGCAGCTTTACCTCCCGGGACAAGGAAGACTTC.